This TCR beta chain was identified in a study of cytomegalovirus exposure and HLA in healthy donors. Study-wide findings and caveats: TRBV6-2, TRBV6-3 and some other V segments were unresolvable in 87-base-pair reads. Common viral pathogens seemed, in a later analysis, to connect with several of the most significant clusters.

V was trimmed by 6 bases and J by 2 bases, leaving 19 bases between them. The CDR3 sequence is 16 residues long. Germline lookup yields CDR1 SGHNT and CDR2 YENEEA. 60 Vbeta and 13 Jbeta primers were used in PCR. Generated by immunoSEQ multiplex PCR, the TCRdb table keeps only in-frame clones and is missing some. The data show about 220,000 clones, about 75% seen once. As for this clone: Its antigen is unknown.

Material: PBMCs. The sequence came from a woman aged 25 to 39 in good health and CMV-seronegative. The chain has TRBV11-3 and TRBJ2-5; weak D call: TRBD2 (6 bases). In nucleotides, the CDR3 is TGTGCCAGCAGAGCAGGTGGGCGCGGGGCTCAAGAGACCCAGTACTTC. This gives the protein CASRAGGRGAQETQYF. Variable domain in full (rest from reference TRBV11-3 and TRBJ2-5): EAGVVQSPRYKIIEKKQPVAFWCNPISGHNTLYWYLQNLGQGPELLIRYENEEAVDDSQLPKDRFSAERLKGVDSTLKIQPAELGDSAVYLCASRAGGRGAQETQYFGPGTRLLVL.